These T cell receptor beta chains were read from a single sample in a study of post-analysis software for immune sequencing data. TCRdb recomputed calls from the PCR reads with MiXCR, one row per CDR3 protein. The top ten clones hold 3.4% of a sample with around 200,000 distinct CDR3 sequences, over 25% of them seen once. Sequencing was performed on blood. The receptors were gathered from a girl between 2 and 17 years old with multiple sclerosis. Each CDR3 is given with its conserved first and last residue. Each record gives: clone size, V gene, D gene, J gene, CDR3 DNA, CDR3 protein. D genes are given only for firm matches. Size is omitted from some rows. Given values are once, few, many or a class for expanded clones.

clone_size: .
v_call: TRBV5-1
d_call: .
j_call: TRBJ2-4
cdr3_nt: TGCACCAGCAGCCTGGGGCAGGCCAGTTTTCTAGCCAAAAACATTCAGTACTTC
cdr3_aa: CTSSLGQASFLAKNIQYF

clone_size: .
v_call: TRBV29-1
d_call: .
j_call: TRBJ2-6
cdr3_nt: TGCAGCGTTGAGGTCTTGCGGCTTTCTGGGGCCAACGTCCTGACTTTC
cdr3_aa: CSVEVLRLSGANVLTF

clone_size: many
v_call: TRBV15
d_call: .
j_call: TRBJ2-5
cdr3_nt: TGTGCCACCGAGGAGGCGGGAAAGACCCAGTACTTC
cdr3_aa: CATEEAGKTQYF

clone_size: few
v_call: TRBV19
d_call: .
j_call: TRBJ2-1
cdr3_nt: TGTGCCAGTAGTATTAAGGGTCCCGTGGATGAGCAGTTCTTC
cdr3_aa: CASSIKGPVDEQFF

clone_size: few
v_call: TRBV2
d_call: .
j_call: TRBJ1-2
cdr3_nt: TGTGCCAGCAGTGAATCGATACTCCCTGAGCATGGCTACACCTTC
cdr3_aa: CASSESILPEHGYTF

clone_size: few
v_call: TRBV7-9
d_call: .
j_call: TRBJ2-2
cdr3_nt: TGTGCCAGCAGAGGCCAGGGTGCCGGGGAGCTGTTTTTT
cdr3_aa: CASRGQGAGELFF

clone_size: many
v_call: TRBV6-4
d_call: .
j_call: TRBJ1-6
cdr3_nt: TGTGCCAGCAGTGGAACAGTCTTCAATTCACCCCTCCACTTT
cdr3_aa: CASSGTVFNSPLHF

clone_size: .
v_call: TRBV30
d_call: .
j_call: TRBJ1-5
cdr3_nt: TGTGCCTGGAGTGTCCTCGGAGATCAGCCCCAGCATTTT
cdr3_aa: CAWSVLGDQPQHF

clone_size: .
v_call: TRBV5-1
d_call: .
j_call: TRBJ1-1
cdr3_nt: TGCGCCAGCAGCTTGGTGGCAGGGAGGAACACTGAAGCTTTCTTT
cdr3_aa: CASSLVAGRNTEAFF

clone_size: .
v_call: TRBV28
d_call: TRBD2
j_call: TRBJ2-1
cdr3_nt: TGTGCCAGCAGTTTATCGGCTAGCGGGTATTACAATGAGCAGTTCTTC
cdr3_aa: CASSLSASGYYNEQFF